The T cell receptor (beta chain) described here comes from a study of CD8 T cells in ankylosing spondylitis. TCRdb passed the 5' RACE reads through MiXCR, listing each CDR3 protein once. This table holds roughly 180,000 distinct CDR3 sequences, roughly 12% found once. This clonotype was seen only a few times. Sequencing was done on a sample of blood, either unsorted or a sorted T cell fraction (not recorded which). This TCR derives from a male donor with ankylosing spondylitis or in good health (not recorded which).

The CDR3: CASSALGPEDTQYF. In nucleotides, the CDR3 is TGTGCCAGCAGTGCCCTGGGACCGGAGGATACGCAGTATTTT. The rearrangement links TRBV6-4 to TRBJ2-3; either TRBD1 or TRBD2 may fit D (5 bases each). V shed 4 bases and J shed 6 bases, with 14 bases lying between them. Germline CDR1 reads MRHNA; CDR2 reads SNTAGT. The CDR3 is 14 residues long.